The 14 T cell receptor beta chains reported below all come from one sample, sequenced in a study of vaccination effects on CD4 cells after COVID-19. The ViraFEST assay expanded antigen-specific CD4+ T cells with viral peptide pools before sequencing. CD4+ T cell isolation took place after 10 days of culture. Every participant took two doses of the BNT162b2 or mRNA-1273 vaccine. What these receptors recognize is not known. Using immunoSEQ multiplex PCR, the repertoire was profiled, and TCRdb retains in-frame clones only, with some absent. The profile covers fewer than 90,000 clones, with around four fifths appearing a single time and 1.1% taken by the ten largest. Sequenced material: CD4+ T cells from PBMCs cultured with HCoV-OC43 spike peptides, taken after COVID-19 vaccination. Documented subset: HCoV-OC43 spike overlapping peptide pool stimulation. These TCRs come from a human donor who received a COVID-19 vaccine.

This chain uses TRBV28 with TRBJ2-3, with a possible D match to TRBD2 (7 bases). The V and J ends lost 10 bases and 5 bases respectively, with 22 bases between them. The germline CDR1 and CDR2 sequences are MDHEN and SYDVKM. The CDR3 contains 15 residues. The CDR3: CATRSQGGGKDTQYF. For the CDR3, the DNA is TGTGCCACCAGGTCCCAAGGGGGGGGGAAAGATACGCAGTATTTT.

This sequence joins TRBV30 and TRBJ2-3; no firm D call. This CDR3 has 12 amino acids. CDR1 is GTSNPN and CDR2 is SVGIG in the germline V gene (reference sequence). V lost 2 bases and J 2 bases, leaving 5 bases between the germline ends. CDR3 sequence: CAWSTATDTQYF. As DNA, the CDR3 is TGTGCCTGGAGTACAGCCACAGATACGCAGTATTTT.

V and J are TRBV14 and TRBJ1-2; D gene unclear. Germline V lookup: CDR1 SGHDN, CDR2 FVKESK. The V end was cut by 4 bases, the J end by 8 bases, with 17 bases between. There are 14 residues in the CDR3. The CDR3 sequence: CASSPNQSPGGYTF. The CDR3 region has the DNA TGTGCCAGCAGCCCGAACCAGAGCCCGGGGGGCTACACCTTC.

This clone was detected a few times. The chain couples TRBV5-6 to TRBJ2-7; no firm D call. The V gene's germline CDR1 is SGHDT and CDR2 YYEEEE. The V end was cut by 4 bases, the J end by 2 bases, with 13 bases between. The CDR3 sequence is 14 residues long. The CDR3 is CASSLGPAAYEQYV. In DNA, the CDR3 is TGTGCCAGCAGCCTCGGACCCGCAGCCTACGAGCAGTACGTC.

This sequence joins TRBV6-6 and TRBJ2-3; 12 bases match TRBD2. V shed 2 bases and J 4 bases; nucleotides not matched to a gene: 4. The CDR3 totals 16 residues. Germline CDR1 reads MNHNY; CDR2 reads SVGAGI (reference sequence). The CDR3 region is CASSYPGLAGSDTQYF. CDR3 in DNA: TGTGCCAGCAGTTACCCAGGACTAGCGGGGTCAGATACGCAGTATTTT.

V is TRBV2 and J is TRBJ2-1; TRBD2 matches 8 bases. The CDR3 contains 15 residues. V dropped 3 bases and J dropped 9; count of bases not matched to a gene: 10. CDR1 is SNHLY, CDR2 FYNNEI, per germline. The CDR3 region is CASSEGTSDPPEQFF. DNA for the CDR3: TGTGCCAGCAGTGAGGGGACTAGTGACCCACCTGAGCAGTTCTTC.

The V and J genes are TRBV7-9 and TRBJ2-5; D remains unclear. This CDR3 spans 14 amino acids. In germline, CDR1 is SEHNR, CDR2 FQNEAQ (reference sequence). V was trimmed by 5 bases and J by 1 base, leaving 11 bases between them. This chain's CDR3 is CASSLIIPQETQYF. CDR3 coding DNA: TGTGCCAGCAGCCTAATTATCCCCCAAGAGACCCAGTACTTC.

The chain has TRBV19 and TRBJ1-5, with D perhaps TRBD1 (5 bases). Between the trimmed V and J ends, which lost 5 bases and 7 bases, there was a span of 12 bases. Germline V gives CDR1 LNHDA, CDR2 SQIVND (reference sequence). The CDR3 loop spans 13 amino acids. This CDR3 is CASSVGDAQPQHF. DNA for the CDR3: TGTGCCAGTAGTGTAGGGGATGCGCAGCCCCAGCATTTT.

The chain is built from TRBV19 and TRBJ1-5, with D perhaps TRBD1 (5 bases). CDR1 is LNHDA and CDR2 is SQIVND in the germline V gene (reference sequence). The CDR3 is made up of 14 amino acids. Trimming left V 1 base short and J 8 bases short, with 12 bases between. In nucleotides, the CDR3 is TGTGCCAGTAGTATAGGGGTCAGGGTAGAGCCCCAGCATTTT. Encoded protein: CASSIGVRVEPQHF.

This clone was observed a few times. The chain carries TRBV19 and TRBJ1-5; tentative D call: TRBD1 (6 bases). Trimming took off 6 bases at V and 9 bases at J, with 21 bases between the two ends. Germline-derived CDR1 and CDR2 are LNHDA and SQIVND (reference sequence). The CDR3 has 15 residues. The CDR3 region is CASRGARDASRPQHF. The CDR3 DNA is TGTGCCAGTAGGGGGGCCCGGGACGCCTCGAGGCCCCAGCATTTT.

The V and J genes are TRBV6-6 and TRBJ1-2, with 7 bases matching TRBD1. The CDR3 consists of 13 residues. With V trimmed by 6 bases and J by 5 bases, 6 bases remained unmatched. Germline lookup yields CDR1 MNHNY and CDR2 SVGAGI (reference sequence). CDR3 protein: CASRRGQIYGYTF. CDR3 nucleotides: TGTGCCAGCAGGCGGGGACAGATTTATGGCTACACCTTC.

The chain employs TRBV2 and TRBJ2-4; TRBD2 matches 8 bases. With 2 bases clipped from V and 4 bases from J, the junction kept 4 bases outside the gene matches. The CDR3 extends over 15 amino acids. Germline V CDR1 and CDR2: SNHLY, FYNNEI. The CDR3 protein is CASSEPGGQKNIQYF. DNA for the CDR3: TGTGCCAGCAGTGAACCGGGGGGGCAAAAAAACATTCAGTACTTC.

The chain is built from TRBV18 and TRBJ1-1; weak D call: TRBD1 (5 bases). The germline gives CDR1 KGHSH, CDR2 LQKENI. This CDR3 spans 13 amino acids. Trimming removed 4 bases at V and 5 bases at J, with 11 bases between. This CDR3 is CASSRGGWTEAFF. Here the CDR3 DNA reads TGTGCCAGCTCACGGGGGGGGTGGACTGAAGCTTTCTTT. The full variable domain, completed using reference TRBV18 and TRBJ1-1, is NAGVMQNPRHLVRRRGQEARLRCSPMKGHSHVYWYRQLPEEGLKFMVYLQKENIIDESGMPKERFSAEFPKEGPSILRIQQVVRGDSAAYFCASSRGGWTEAFFGQGTRLTVV.

This clone occurred a few times. V is TRBV27 and J is TRBJ1-2; maybe TRBD1 (6 bases). Germline CDR1 and CDR2: MNHEY and SMNVEV (reference sequence). The CDR3 loop spans 14 amino acids. Trimming stripped 6 bases from V and 4 bases from J, with 15 bases between. As DNA, the CDR3 is TGTGCCAGCAGCGACGACAGGACCCCCTATGGCTACACCTTC. Translation gives CASSDDRTPYGYTF.